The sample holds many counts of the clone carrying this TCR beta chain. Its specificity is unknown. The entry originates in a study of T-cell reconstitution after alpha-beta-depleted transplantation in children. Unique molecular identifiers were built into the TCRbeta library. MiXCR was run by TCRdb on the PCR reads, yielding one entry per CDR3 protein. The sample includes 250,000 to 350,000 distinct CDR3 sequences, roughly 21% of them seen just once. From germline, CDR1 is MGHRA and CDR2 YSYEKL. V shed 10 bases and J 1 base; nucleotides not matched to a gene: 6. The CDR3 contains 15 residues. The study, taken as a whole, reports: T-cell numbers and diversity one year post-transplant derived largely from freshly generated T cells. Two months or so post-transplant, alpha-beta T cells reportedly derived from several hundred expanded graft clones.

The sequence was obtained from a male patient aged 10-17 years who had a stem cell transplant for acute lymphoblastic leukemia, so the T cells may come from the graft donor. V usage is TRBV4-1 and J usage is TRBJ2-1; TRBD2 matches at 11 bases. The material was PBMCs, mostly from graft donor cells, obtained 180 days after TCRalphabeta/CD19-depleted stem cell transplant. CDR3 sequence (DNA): TGCGCCACCCAGGGGACTAGCGGTTCCTACAATGAGCAGTTCTTC. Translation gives CATQGTSGSYNEQFF.